The 19 T cell receptor beta chains listed next were all sequenced from one sample in a study of blood T cell repertoires in COVID-19 (dated by TCRdb to 2019 to 2021). The method behind the library was the immunoSEQ multiplex PCR assay. TCRdb holds this immuneACCESS table with in-frame rearrangements only. Some clones are missing; in checked studies, unresolved V genes explain under half, and the rest has no known cause. Within this sample are just under 85,000 clones, with 83% of them counted one time only. The ten largest make up over 15% of the sample. The sample comprised peripheral blood. The source of these receptors is a woman aged 55-69 years with acute or convalescent COVID-19.

The chain has TRBV10-1 and TRBJ2-1, with 8 nucleotides matching TRBD2. Germline V gene sequence: CDR1 WNHNN, CDR2 SYGVQD (reference sequence). The CDR3 is 16 amino acids. Trimming took 6 bases from V and 8 from J; bases not matched to a gene: 15. Here the CDR3 reads CASSSLGREEKDEQFF. CDR3 coding DNA: TGCGCCAGCAGCTCCTTAGGGCGGGAGGAAAAAGATGAGCAGTTCTTC.

The chain links TRBV24-1 to TRBJ2-3; possibly TRBD1 for D (5 bases). V shed 7 bases and J shed 0 bases, with 10 bases lying between them. Germline V gene data show CDR1 as KGHDR and CDR2 as SFDVKD. The length of the CDR3 is 14 residues. CDR3 in amino acids: CATRQARSTDTQYF. The CDR3 DNA is TGTGCCACCAGACAGGCGAGGAGCACAGATACGCAGTATTTT.

This clone was detected once. As DNA, the CDR3 is TGTGCCAGCAGCCAGCTCCGGGACACTAACACTGAAGCTTTCTTT. Translated: CASSQLRDTNTEAFF. The chain carries TRBV3-1 (or the pseudogene TRBV3-2) and TRBJ1-1, with D maybe TRBD1 (6 bases). V was shortened by 3 bases and J by 2 bases, with 13 bases between the two germline ends. Germline CDR1 reads LGHDT; CDR2 reads YNNKEL (reference sequence). The CDR3 extends over 15 amino acids.

V gene TRBV10-3 combines with J gene TRBJ1-2; maybe TRBD1 (5 bases). V was pared by 3 bases and J by 4 bases, with 6 bases between. The CDR3 has 12 amino acids. The V gene's germline CDR1 is ENHRY and CDR2 SYGVKD. CDR3 residues: CAISDQGYGYTF. DNA for the CDR3: TGTGCCATCAGTGACCAGGGCTATGGCTACACCTTC.

The V call is TRBV19, the J call TRBJ1-2, with TRBD1 identical over 9 bases. Germline V lookup: CDR1 LNHDA, CDR2 SQIVND (reference sequence). The CDR3 is 15 residues long. Losses at the gene ends were 3 bases for V and 4 bases for J; bases not matched to a gene: 6. CDR3 residues: CASSMGTGRAYGYTF. CDR3 sequence (DNA): TGTGCCAGTAGTATGGGGACAGGGCGGGCCTATGGCTACACCTTC.

The gene calls are TRBV5-1 and TRBJ1-1, with a weak D call TRBD1 (6 bases). There are 15 residues in the CDR3. Trimming took off 0 bases at V and 4 bases at J, with 13 bases between the two ends. Germline CDR1 is SGHRS and CDR2 is YFSETQ. CDR3 region: CASSLGMSGATEAFF. For the CDR3, the DNA is TGCGCCAGCAGCTTGGGGATGTCAGGGGCCACTGAAGCTTTCTTT.

The genes are TRBV19 and TRBJ2-1; the D gene is possibly TRBD1 (6 bases). The CDR3 has 15 amino acids. Trimming removed 1 base from V and 8 bases from J, with 15 bases in between. CDR1 is LNHDA and CDR2 is SQIVND in the germline V gene (reference sequence). CDR3 nucleotides: TGTGCCAGTAGTATAGCTGGGGGCGTTGGGGATGAGCAGTTCTTC. It specifies CASSIAGGVGDEQFF.

V is TRBV7-9 and J is TRBJ2-7; D perhaps matches TRBD1 (6 bases). V lost 2 bases to trimming and J lost 3 bases, with 11 bases between them. CDR1 is SEHNR, CDR2 FQNEAQ, per germline (reference sequence). CDR3 length equals 14 residues. In DNA form, the CDR3 reads TGTGCCAGCAGCTTAATGGGGGCGCACTACGAGCAGTACTTC. It encodes CASSLMGAHYEQYF.

The chain joins TRBV7-6 to TRBJ1-1; 10 positions match TRBD1. CDR1 SGHVS and CDR2 FNYEAQ come from the germline V gene. The CDR3 has 15 amino acids. The J segment lost 6 bases and the V segment lost 2 bases, leaving 6 bases of the junction unmatched. CDR3 in amino acids: CASSLKGQGFAEAFF. CDR3 coding DNA: TGTGCCAGCAGCTTAAAGGGACAGGGGTTTGCTGAAGCTTTCTTT.

This chain connects TRBV6-5 to TRBJ1-2; 11 bases line up with TRBD1. With 6 bases clipped from V and 6 bases from J, the junction kept 3 bases outside the gene matches. The germline V gene has CDR1 MNHEY and CDR2 SVGAGI. The CDR3 is 13 residues long. The CDR3 sequence: CASRGQGVHGYTF. CDR3 in DNA: TGTGCCAGCAGGGGACAGGGGGTTCATGGCTACACCTTC.

The chain employs TRBV12-3 or TRBV12-4 and TRBJ1-2; D might be TRBD1 (6 bases). The length of the CDR3 is 13 residues. The ends were cut back, 2 bases at V and 4 bases at J, with 8 bases in the middle. The CDR3 loop reads CASSLQGSYGYTF. The CDR3 region has the DNA TGTGCCAGCAGTTTACAGGGGAGCTATGGCTACACCTTC.

This chain connects TRBV19 to TRBJ1-5; 10 bases map to TRBD1. The CDR3 contains 16 residues. V lost 3 bases to trimming and J lost 7 bases; unmatched junction nucleotides: 9. From germline, CDR1 is LNHDA and CDR2 SQIVND (reference sequence). The CDR3 protein is CASSIETGGARQPQHF. In DNA form, the CDR3 reads TGTGCCAGTAGTATTGAGACAGGGGGCGCGAGACAGCCCCAGCATTTT. The full variable domain, its missing parts supplied by reference TRBV19 and TRBJ1-5, is DGGITQSPKYLFRKEGQNVTLSCEQNLNHDAMYWYRQDPGQGLRLIYYSQIVNDFQKGDIAEGYSVSREKKESFPLTVTSAQKNPTAFYLCASSIETGGARQPQHFGDGTRLSIL.

V and J are TRBV6-6 and TRBJ1-2; 7 bases are a match to TRBD1. Per germline, CDR1 MNHNY and CDR2 SVGAGI (reference sequence). CDR3 length: 15 amino acids. Losses at the gene ends were 8 bases for V and 0 bases for J; bases not matched to a gene: 9. The CDR3 loop reads CASGDRAGSNYGYTF. CDR3 DNA: TGTGCCAGCGGTGACAGGGCTGGCTCTAACTATGGCTACACCTTC.

This chain links TRBV12-3 or TRBV12-4 with TRBJ1-1, with a weak D call TRBD1 (6 bases). The CDR3 consists of 12 residues. The V end was cut by 5 bases, the J end by 10 bases, with 14 bases between. In nucleotides, the CDR3 is TGTGCCAGCAGTGCAGAACAGGGAGCAGCTTTCTTT. Translated, it gives CASSAEQGAAFF.

The chain links TRBV2 to TRBJ2-3; D might be TRBD1 (5 bases). V lost 6 bases to trimming and J lost 5 bases, with 9 bases between them. In germline, CDR1 is SNHLY, CDR2 FYNNEI. The CDR3 totals 12 residues. The CDR3 loop reads CASSLQGDTQYF. The CDR3 region has the DNA TGTGCCAGCAGCCTTCAGGGAGATACGCAGTATTTT.

The chain combines TRBV10-2 with TRBJ1-1; D is unclear. This CDR3 has 13 residues. V lost 2 bases and J 1 base, leaving 5 bases between the germline ends. Germline V gene data show CDR1 as WSHSY and CDR2 as SAAADI. The CDR3 bases are TGCGCCAGCAGTGAGCTGGCGAACACTGAAGCTTTCTTT. Protein sequence: CASSELANTEAFF.

The chain uses TRBV11-2 and TRBJ2-1, with TRBD2 as a possible D gene (5 bases). Germline CDR1 reads SGHAT; CDR2 reads FQNNGV. This CDR3 is built from 20 residues. V shed 0 bases and J shed 2 bases, with 23 bases lying between them. The chain's CDR3 is CASSLDQSAGSERTYNEQFF. CDR3 nucleotides: TGTGCCAGCAGCTTAGATCAGTCAGCCGGTAGCGAGAGGACCTACAATGAGCAGTTCTTC.

This rearrangement joins TRBV7-8 to TRBJ2-5; TRBD1 matches 8 bases. The V and J ends lost 3 bases and 1 base, in that order; junction bases with no gene match: 10. The CDR3 has 17 residues. Per the germline V gene, CDR1 is SGHVS and CDR2 is FQNEAQ. CDR3 region: CASSLTSRTGSQETQYF. The CDR3, as DNA: TGTGCCAGCAGCTTGACGTCGAGGACAGGGAGCCAAGAGACCCAGTACTTC.

The chain uses TRBV5-1 and TRBJ1-1; D gene unclear. Germline V gene lookup returns CDR1 SGHRS and CDR2 YFSETQ. Trimming shortened V by 4 bases and J by 1 base, and 29 bases separated the two germline ends. This CDR3 has 20 amino acids. DNA of the CDR3: TGCGCCAGCAGCCCTACCCTGGTGGTCCAGAGCGCCCGGCCGAACACTGAAGCTTTCTTT. Residues: CASSPTLVVQSARPNTEAFF.